Listed here are 4 T cell receptor beta chains from one sample, sequenced in a study of blood T cell repertoires in COVID-19. Sequenced by immunoSEQ multiplex PCR; TCRdb stores in-frame clones only, minus some. The sample holds more than 150,000 clones; about four fifths are singletons and the top ten take more than 11%. Source material: peripheral blood. These TCRs come from a woman older than 75 with acute or convalescent COVID-19.

The genes are TRBV19 and TRBJ2-7; D gene uncertain. V was shortened by 3 bases and J by 7 bases, with 13 bases between the two germline ends. Germline lookup yields CDR1 LNHDA and CDR2 SQIVND (reference sequence). The CDR3 is made up of 13 amino acids. The DNA of the CDR3 is TGTGCCAGTAGTATTGGAATAGCACGGGAGCAGTACTTC. Protein product: CASSIGIAREQYF.

CDR3 sequence reads: CASSSSGTGGTGELFF. The CDR3 nucleotides are TGTGCCAGCAGTTCCTCCGGGACCGGGGGCACCGGGGAGCTGTTTTTT. This chain joins TRBV28 and TRBJ2-2; tentative D call: TRBD2 (6 bases). Germline loops: CDR1 MDHEN, CDR2 SYDVKM. The V and J ends lost 4 bases and 4 bases respectively, with 16 bases between them. The CDR3 is 16 residues long.

The genes are TRBV11-2 and TRBJ1-2; the match to TRBD1 covers 9 bases. Per the germline V gene, CDR1 is SGHAT and CDR2 is FQNNGV. The V gene end was trimmed by 6 bases and the J gene end by 0 bases; junction bases not matched to a gene: 8. The CDR3 runs 16 residues. CDR3 nucleotides: TGTGCCAGCAGACGCCCCGGACAGGGGCCTAACTATGGCTACACCTTC. As protein: CASRRPGQGPNYGYTF. The whole variable domain, remainder taken from reference TRBV11-2 and TRBJ1-2, is EAGVAQSPRYKIIEKRQSVAFWCNPISGHATLYWYQQILGQGPKLLIQFQNNGVVDDSQLPKDRFSAERLKGVDSTLKIQPAKLEDSAVYLCASRRPGQGPNYGYTFGSGTRLTVV.

The chain has TRBV11-2 and TRBJ2-7; 7 nucleotides align to TRBD1. Germline loops: CDR1 SGHAT, CDR2 FQNNGV. V lost 5 bases, J lost 3 bases, and 4 bases stayed unmatched. The CDR3 is 13 residues long. The CDR3 nucleotides are TGTGCCAGCAGCCCGGGGACAGACTACGAGCAGTACTTC. Protein: CASSPGTDYEQYF.